Shown below are 24 T cell receptor beta chains from a single sample sequenced in a study of blood T cell repertoires in COVID-19. TCRdb's copy holds only in-frame clones and misses some; the assay was immunoSEQ multiplex PCR. Here the sample spans 200,000 to 300,000 clones, around 80% being singletons. The sample was peripheral blood. These receptor sequences come from a human donor in a cohort sampled during active COVID-19.

This chain uses TRBV3-1 (or the pseudogene TRBV3-2) with TRBJ2-2; D is perhaps TRBD2 (5 bases). The germline V and J ends were trimmed by 1 base and 5 bases, with 8 bases remaining between them. CDR1 LGHDT and CDR2 YNNKEL come from the germline V gene (reference sequence). The CDR3 is made up of 14 amino acids. The CDR3 DNA follows: TGTGCCAGCAGCCAAGTCGGCGGGACCGGGGAGCTGTTTTTT. Amino acids: CASSQVGGTGELFF.

The chain combines TRBV5-8 with TRBJ1-6, with 9 bases lining up with TRBD1. Losses at the gene ends were 0 bases for V and 7 bases for J; bases not matched to a gene: 2. CDR3 size: 15 residues. Germline V gives CDR1 SGHTS, CDR2 YDEGEE. The CDR3 loop is CASSLVGTGNSPLHF. For the CDR3, the DNA is TGTGCCAGCAGCTTGGTCGGGACAGGGAATTCACCCCTCCACTTT. The whole variable domain, filled in from reference TRBV5-8 and TRBJ1-6, reads EAGVTQSPTHLIKTRGQQATLRCSPISGHTSVYWYQQALGLGLQFLLWYDEGEERNRGNFPPRFSGRQFPNYSSELNVNALELEDSALYLCASSLVGTGNSPLHFGNGTRLTVT.

This chain joins TRBV6-6 and TRBJ1-3; the match to TRBD1 covers 8 bases. With V trimmed by 6 bases and J by 3 bases, 4 bases remained unmatched. In germline, CDR1 is MNHNY, CDR2 SVGAGI (reference sequence). The CDR3 runs 14 residues. The CDR3 DNA reads TGTGCCAGCAGCTCGGACAGGGTTGGAAACACCATATATTTT. Translating it yields CASSSDRVGNTIYF.

The rearrangement uses TRBV19 and TRBJ1-1, with unresolved D. Germline CDR1 is LNHDA and CDR2 is SQIVND (reference sequence). The CDR3 consists of 14 residues. Trimming left V 3 bases short and J 0 bases short, with 8 bases between. The CDR3 here is CASSIQRLNTEAFF. The CDR3 DNA reads TGTGCCAGTAGTATCCAGCGGCTGAACACTGAAGCTTTCTTT.

This clone was recorded a few times. The gene calls are TRBV30 and TRBJ1-1; the match to TRBD1 covers 8 bases. Looked up from germline, CDR1 is GTSNPN and CDR2 is SVGIG (reference sequence). There are 13 residues in the CDR3. With 3 bases clipped from V and 7 bases from J, the junction kept 7 bases outside the gene matches. The CDR3 is CAWSPGGTGEAFF. The CDR3 coding sequence is TGTGCCTGGAGCCCAGGGGGGACAGGTGAAGCTTTCTTT.

The gene calls are TRBV29-1 and TRBJ2-2, with a weak D call TRBD2 (5 bases). Trimming left V 6 bases short and J 4 bases short, with 12 bases between. CDR1 is SQVTM and CDR2 is ANQGSEA in the germline V gene. This CDR3 has 13 residues. The CDR3, as DNA: TGCAGCGTCACTAGAGACGGCACCGGGGAGCTGTTTTTT. Translating gives CSVTRDGTGELFF.

V usage is TRBV25-1 and J usage is TRBJ1-6, with a tentative D call TRBD1 (6 bases). The CDR3 covers 15 residues. Trimming took 1 base from V and 9 from J, leaving 13 bases between them. Germline V gives CDR1 MGHDK, CDR2 SYGVNS. CDR3 DNA sequence: TGTGCCAGCAGTGAATCTACAGGGTGGGCTTCACCCCTCCACTTT. Translated: CASSESTGWASPLHF.

V usage is TRBV27 and J usage is TRBJ2-1, with D hard to call. Germline CDR1 MNHEY, CDR2 SMNVEV (reference sequence). The V end was cut by 4 bases, the J end by 4 bases, with 8 bases between. The CDR3 extends over 13 amino acids. CDR3 residues: CASSYNEYNEQFF. The CDR3 nucleotides read TGTGCCAGCAGTTATAACGAGTACAATGAGCAGTTCTTC.

This clone was detected a few times. This chain links TRBV7-9 with TRBJ1-2; D remains ambiguous. The CDR3 consists of 15 residues. Germline V gives CDR1 SEHNR, CDR2 FQNEAQ (reference sequence). Trimming cost V 5 bases and J 4 bases, with 17 bases left between them. The CDR3 sequence is CASSPGREPGYGYTF. The CDR3 coding sequence is TGTGCCAGCAGCCCAGGACGGGAACCGGGCTATGGCTACACCTTC.

The chain couples TRBV5-4 to TRBJ1-6; D may be TRBD1 (6 bases). CDR3 length: 14 amino acids. Trimming shortened V by 4 bases and J by 8 bases, and 13 bases separated the two germline ends. CDR1 is SGHNT and CDR2 is YYREEE in the germline V gene (reference sequence). CDR3 nucleotides: TGTGCCAGCAGCGTACAGGGTCTTGATTCACCCCTCCACTTT. Translating it yields CASSVQGLDSPLHF.

The V call is TRBV10-1, the J call TRBJ2-3; 7 bases line up with TRBD2. The V gene end was trimmed by 3 bases and the J gene end by 4 bases; junction bases not matched to a gene: 7. The CDR3 spans 15 residues. Germline CDR1 WNHNN, CDR2 SYGVQD (reference sequence). As DNA, the CDR3 is TGCGCCAGCAGTGAAGGACTAGAACTCTCAGATACGCAGTATTTT. Translation gives CASSEGLELSDTQYF.

This rearrangement joins TRBV23-1 to TRBJ1-1; tentative D call: TRBD1 (6 bases). TRBV23-1 is treated as an ORF (open reading frame) with a function not yet certain. This CDR3 contains 17 residues. V lost 0 bases, J lost 11 bases, and 25 bases lay in between. Here the CDR3 reads CASSQSRAETGGLGAFF. CDR3 bases: TGCGCCAGCAGTCAATCGAGGGCTGAGACAGGAGGTTTAGGGGCTTTCTTT.

The chain couples TRBV19 to TRBJ2-5; 13 bases fit TRBD2. This CDR3 has 16 amino acids. V was pared by 5 bases and J by 5 bases, with 8 bases of the junction left unmatched. The germline gives CDR1 LNHDA, CDR2 SQIVND (reference sequence). The DNA of the CDR3 is TGTGCCAGTAGTCTCGGACTAGCGGGAGAACTGGAGACCCAGTACTTC. Translated, it gives CASSLGLAGELETQYF.

V is TRBV10-2 and J is TRBJ1-5; 8 nucleotides match TRBD1. With V trimmed by 2 bases and J by 8 bases, 8 bases remained unmatched. The CDR3 is 15 amino acids. CDR1 and CDR2 from the germline V gene are WSHSY and SAAADI. CDR3 protein: CASSEPIDRGKPQHF. The DNA of the CDR3 is TGCGCCAGCAGTGAGCCGATAGACAGGGGCAAGCCCCAGCATTTT.

The chain combines TRBV14 with TRBJ2-7; TRBD2 is a possible D gene (5 bases). V was shortened by 1 base and J by 6 bases, with 10 bases between the two germline ends. The length of the CDR3 is 13 residues. CDR1 and CDR2 (germline): SGHDN, FVKESK. The DNA for the CDR3 is TGTGCCAGCAGCCAAGTAAGGAGGAGCGAGCAGTACTTC. This codes for CASSQVRRSEQYF.

V usage is TRBV10-3 and J usage is TRBJ2-2, with 9 bases that match TRBD1. CDR3 length: 15 residues. Germline loops: CDR1 ENHRY, CDR2 SYGVKD. Trimming removed 6 bases from V and 7 bases from J; junction bases left unmatched: 9. The CDR3 here is CAISPGTGSSGELFF. The DNA for the CDR3 is TGTGCCATCAGCCCCGGGACAGGGTCCAGCGGGGAGCTGTTTTTT.

The chain links TRBV19 to TRBJ1-1, with TRBD1 matching over 7 bases. CDR3 size: 14 residues. The germline V gene has CDR1 LNHDA and CDR2 SQIVND (reference sequence). V trimming: 5 bases; J trimming: 3 bases; junction bases outside the gene matches: 6. The CDR3 loop is CASSLSTGDTEAFF. The CDR3 bases are TGTGCCAGTAGTCTCTCCACAGGGGACACTGAAGCTTTCTTT. Based on the CDR3 plus reference TRBV19 and TRBJ1-1, the full variable domain is DGGITQSPKYLFRKEGQNVTLSCEQNLNHDAMYWYRQDPGQGLRLIYYSQIVNDFQKGDIAEGYSVSREKKESFPLTVTSAQKNPTAFYLCASSLSTGDTEAFFGQGTRLTVV.

The genes are TRBV19 and TRBJ2-3; TRBD2 matches 13 bases. The V and J ends lost 5 bases and 6 bases, in that order; junction bases with no gene match: 11. Germline V gene lookup returns CDR1 LNHDA and CDR2 SQIVND (reference sequence). This CDR3 is built from 17 residues. In DNA form, the CDR3 reads TGTGCCAGTAGTGGGGGACTAGCGGGGTCCCGGCAGGATACGCAGTATTTT. It yields the protein CASSGGLAGSRQDTQYF.

This chain uses TRBV11-2 with TRBJ2-7; 15 bases fit TRBD2. Germline CDR1 and CDR2: SGHAT and FQNNGV. The CDR3 is 19 amino acids. With V trimmed by 5 bases and J by 5 bases, 16 bases remained unmatched. For the CDR3, the DNA is TGTGCCAGCAGCCCTCACTCTCCTCGGACTAGCGGGGGGGCCCACGAGCAGTACTTC. Protein sequence: CASSPHSPRTSGGAHEQYF.

The chain has TRBV6-2 or TRBV6-3 and TRBJ1-5; 7 nucleotides line up with TRBD1. Germline V lookup: CDR1 MNHEY, CDR2 SVGEGT. V trimming: 5 bases; J trimming: 5 bases; junction bases outside the gene matches: 3. The CDR3 has 13 amino acids. The CDR3 spells CASSRQGDQPQHF. The CDR3 DNA follows: TGTGCCAGCAGTCGACAGGGTGATCAGCCCCAGCATTTT.

The chain couples TRBV18 to TRBJ1-1; a weak D match, TRBD1 (6 bases). Trimming shortened V by 5 bases and J by 1 base, and 11 bases separated the two germline ends. The germline gives CDR1 KGHSH, CDR2 LQKENI. CDR3 length: 14 residues. CDR3 nucleotide sequence: TGTGCCAGCTCAGTACAGGGTACGAACACTGAAGCTTTCTTT. It is translated as CASSVQGTNTEAFF.

The chain links TRBV5-8 to TRBJ1-5; 12 nucleotides line up with TRBD1. CDR1 and CDR2 (germline): SGHTS, YDEGEE. This CDR3 has 15 residues. With 4 bases clipped from V and 5 bases from J, the junction kept 4 bases outside the gene matches. Here the CDR3 DNA reads TGTGCCAGCAGCGAAGGGACAGGGGGCTATCAGCCCCAGCATTTT. This gives the protein CASSEGTGGYQPQHF.

CDR3 coding DNA: TGTGCCAGCAGGACTAACCAAGAGACCCAGTACTTC. This encodes CASRTNQETQYF. The V and J genes are TRBV12-3 or TRBV12-4 and TRBJ2-5, with D possibly matching TRBD2 (5 bases). V shed 6 bases and J shed 0 bases, with 5 bases lying between them. The CDR3 spans 12 residues.

This chain joins TRBV15 and TRBJ2-1; the D gene is possibly TRBD2 (5 bases). Trimming took off 3 bases at V and 2 bases at J, with 26 bases between the two ends. The CDR3 is 20 residues long. In germline, CDR1 is LNHNV, CDR2 YYDKDF (reference sequence). The CDR3 DNA sequence: TGTGCCACCAGCAGTCCCCGGGGAGACCAAAGGCGGAGAGCCTACAATGAGCAGTTCTTC. Amino acid sequence: CATSSPRGDQRRRAYNEQFF.